This TCR beta chain was captured in a study of cytomegalovirus exposure and HLA in healthy donors. The PCR contained 60 Vbeta and 13 Jbeta primers. This table comes from immunoSEQ multiplex PCR, and its TCRdb copy is limited to in-frame clones, with some not included. Across some 180,000 clones, the top ten clones capture 6.5% of the sample. Comment on this clone: Its antigen is not identified. A read error may produce the germline difference seen at one junction end.

The study, taken as a whole, reports: A missense DCLRE1C variant was associated with V- and J-gene trimming of TCR beta chains in a later analysis, and an independent cohort replicated the association. In vitro checks showed that a few CMV-associated chains really do target CMV antigens. V segments that were indistinguishable, TRBV6-2 and TRBV6-3 among them, were omitted from analysis.

The germline CDR1 and CDR2 sequences are SGHKS and YYEKEE (reference sequence). This CDR3 is built from 16 residues. Sample: PBMCs. The sequence came from a man aged 30-40 years in good health and CMV-seronegative. The chain carries TRBV5-5 and TRBJ1-3; 12 bases line up with TRBD1. CDR3 coding DNA: TGTGCCAGCAGCTTGCGGGACAGGGGGCTTGGAGACACCATATATTTT. This translates into CASSLRDRGLGDTIYF. Filled out from reference TRBV5-5 and TRBJ1-3, the complete variable domain reads DAGVTQSPTHLIKTRGQQVTLRCSPISGHKSVSWYQQVLGQGPQFIFQYYEKEERGRGNFPDRFSARQFPNYSSELNVNALLLGDSALYLCASSLRDRGLGDTIYFGEGSWLTVV.